The entry below gives a single T cell receptor beta chain sequence along with its context. This record comes from a study of blood T cell repertoires in COVID-19. Study information: Some COVID-19 samples were acute and others convalescent; all came from the United States, Italy and Spain. The cDNA or gDNA used as material had been derived from T cells, B-cell-depleted T cells, or PBMCs.

Original data processing: Amplification from reference gene primers served as the basis for estimated nucleated cell counts. Measured with immunoSEQ multiplex PCR; TCRdb has only the in-frame clones, and not every one. Clone size and the V and J calls come from that table; the DNA yielded D and trimming. The profile shows 120,000 to 150,000 clones, 82% of them singletons. Germline V gene sequence: CDR1 SGHKS, CDR2 YYEKEE (reference sequence). The CDR3 is 15 residues long. The V and J ends lost 4 bases and 5 bases, in that order; junction bases with no gene match: 9. V is TRBV5-5 and J is TRBJ1-1; 9 nucleotides agree with TRBD1. The sequence derives from a human donor with acute or convalescent COVID-19. The donor label of this sample is uncertain. Sequencing was performed on peripheral blood. CDR3 nucleotides: TGTGCCAGCAGCCTGAGACAGGGGGATGGAACTGAAGCTTTCTTT. This codes for CASSLRQGDGTEAFF. The whole variable domain, filled in from reference TRBV5-5 and TRBJ1-1, reads DAGVTQSPTHLIKTRGQQVTLRCSPISGHKSVSWYQQVLGQGPQFIFQYYEKEERGRGNFPDRFSARQFPNYSSELNVNALLLGDSALYLCASSLRQGDGTEAFFGQGTRLTVV.